This TCR beta chain stems from a study of shared clonotypes between healthy human individuals. The authors distributed each subset's genomic DNA evenly over several immunoSEQ plates. Sequencing was performed with immunoSEQ multiplex PCR; in TCRdb, only in-frame clones are kept and a portion is missing. The table has hundreds of thousands of clones, 55% to 85% seen once. CDR3 length equals 15 residues. Trimming shortened V by 0 bases and J by 3 bases, and 14 bases separated the two germline ends. The V gene's germline CDR1 is SQVTM and CDR2 ANQGSEA. The sequence came from a woman in her 30s in good health. This chain uses TRBV29-1 with TRBJ2-5; D might be TRBD1 or TRBD2, each matching 5 bases. Source material: memory CD4+ T cells sorted from blood. Noted subset: CD45RA-negative fraction. The DNA for the CDR3 is TGCAGCGTTGAAGATCGCCGGGGCCAGAAAGAGACCCAGTACTTC. Translation: CSVEDRRGQKETQYF.